This T cell receptor beta chain was documented in a study of OX40 agonist ivuxolimab in advanced cancers. Study results and caveats: CD4+ T cells averaged fewer expanded clones than CD8+ T cells.

Measured with immunoSEQ multiplex PCR; TCRdb has only the in-frame clones, and not every one. In the table there are about 82,000 clones, 92% of which are singletons. With regard to this clone: Its antigen is currently unknown.

Sequencing used CD4+ or CD8+ T cells sorted from blood, obtained in a trial of the OX40 agonist ivuxolimab. The receptor comes from an adult with an advanced solid tumor such as melanoma, head and neck, liver or kidney cancer.

The CDR3 protein is CAWSVPGTNTEAFF. The CDR3, as DNA: TGTGCCTGGAGTGTACCCGGGACGAACACTGAAGCTTTCTTT. J is TRBJ1-1 and V is TRBV30, with D perhaps TRBD1 (5 bases). Trimming pared 0 bases from V and 1 base from J, leaving 9 bases between. The CDR3 extends over 14 amino acids. Germline V CDR1 and CDR2: GTSNPN, SVGIG (reference sequence).